The rows below give T cell receptor beta chains drawn from one sample of a study of human T cells and chemical hapten exposure. One entry per CDR3 protein, called by TCRdb with MiXCR from the RACE reads. This table holds over 75,000 distinct CDR3 sequences, about 6.8% found once. The specimen was whole blood, collected in connection with sensitization to the hapten diphenylcyclopropenone (DPC). The receptor set was obtained from a woman in her twenties or thirties with alopecia areata. Some clones in this sample may be carry-over from other donors' samples. CDR3s include the opening cysteine and the closing phenylalanine or tryptophan. A D gene is named only where the DNA matches it firmly. Size is omitted from some rows. Given values are once, few, many or a class for expanded clones.

clone size: -
V gene: TRBV4-1
D gene: -
J gene: TRBJ2-3
CDR3 protein: CASSPLKGGTDTQYF
CDR3 DNA: TGCGCCAGCAGCCCCCTCAAGGGGGGCACAGATACGCAGTATTTT

clone size: -
V gene: TRBV5-1
D gene: -
J gene: TRBJ1-1
CDR3 protein: CASSRDTKNTEAFF
CDR3 DNA: TGCGCCAGCAGCCGGGACACAAAGAACACTGAAGCTTTCTTT

clone size: many
V gene: TRBV2
D gene: -
J gene: TRBJ2-5
CDR3 protein: CASSTDPPETQYF
CDR3 DNA: TGTGCCAGCAGTACTGACCCCCCAGAGACCCAGTACTTC

clone size: many
V gene: TRBV7-9
D gene: -
J gene: TRBJ1-6
CDR3 protein: CASSKGGVGNSPLHF
CDR3 DNA: TGTGCCAGCAGCAAGGGGGGGGTAGGAAATTCACCCCTCCACTTT

clone size: -
V gene: TRBV6-1
D gene: -
J gene: TRBJ1-1
CDR3 protein: CASRTEGIMNTEAFF
CDR3 DNA: TGTGCCAGCAGGACTGAGGGGATCATGAACACTGAAGCTTTCTTT

clone size: -
V gene: TRBV5-5
D gene: -
J gene: TRBJ1-1
CDR3 protein: CASSLVGWKAEAFF
CDR3 DNA: TGTGCCAGCAGCTTGGTAGGTTGGAAGGCTGAAGCTTTCTTT

clone size: many
V gene: TRBV6-5
D gene: -
J gene: TRBJ1-2
CDR3 protein: CASSYSRGVISNGYTF
CDR3 DNA: TGTGCCAGCAGCTATTCGCGAGGGGTTATCAGTAATGGCTACACCTTC

clone size: -
V gene: TRBV20-1
D gene: -
J gene: TRBJ1-2
CDR3 protein: CSASWGGYGYTF
CDR3 DNA: TGCAGTGCTAGTTGGGGGGGTTATGGCTACACCTTC

clone size: many
V gene: TRBV20-1
D gene: -
J gene: TRBJ1-1
CDR3 protein: CSARSGFWNTEAFF
CDR3 DNA: TGCAGTGCTAGATCAGGGTTTTGGAACACTGAAGCTTTCTTT

clone size: few
V gene: TRBV20-1
D gene: -
J gene: TRBJ1-6
CDR3 protein: CSANRDGNSPLHF
CDR3 DNA: TGCAGTGCCAACCGGGACGGAAATTCACCCCTCCACTTT

clone size: few
V gene: TRBV7-9
D gene: TRBD2
J gene: TRBJ2-5
CDR3 protein: CASSYLGLAGQETQYF
CDR3 DNA: TGTGCCAGCAGCTACCTGGGACTAGCGGGGCAAGAGACCCAGTACTTC

clone size: few
V gene: TRBV5-4
D gene: -
J gene: TRBJ1-1
CDR3 protein: CASTPDGRLNTEAFF
CDR3 DNA: TGTGCCAGCACCCCAGATGGGAGGCTGAACACTGAAGCTTTCTTT

clone size: -
V gene: TRBV10-3
D gene: -
J gene: TRBJ2-3
CDR3 protein: CAISRDSGGLDTQYF
CDR3 DNA: TGTGCCATCAGTAGGGACAGCGGGGGACTAGATACGCAGTATTTT

clone size: few
V gene: TRBV12-5
D gene: -
J gene: TRBJ1-5
CDR3 protein: CASGTDGQQPQHF
CDR3 DNA: TGTGCTAGTGGTACCGACGGGCAGCAGCCCCAGCATTTT

clone size: -
V gene: TRBV12-3/TRBV12-4
D gene: -
J gene: TRBJ1-5
CDR3 protein: CASSQGTGNQPQHF
CDR3 DNA: TGTGCCAGCAGTCAGGGTACTGGCAATCAGCCCCAGCATTTT

clone size: -
V gene: TRBV6-5
D gene: TRBD1
J gene: TRBJ1-2
CDR3 protein: CASSLDRGNYGYTF
CDR3 DNA: TGTGCCAGCAGCCTAGACAGGGGTAACTATGGCTACACCTTC

clone size: few
V gene: TRBV2
D gene: TRBD2
J gene: TRBJ2-3
CDR3 protein: CASSQIAGSGVEYF
CDR3 DNA: TGTGCCAGCAGTCAAATAGCGGGGTCGGGGGTGGAGTATTTT

clone size: many
V gene: TRBV7-9
D gene: TRBD1
J gene: TRBJ2-2
CDR3 protein: CASSFGLGQSSHGELFF
CDR3 DNA: TGTGCCAGCAGCTTTGGGCTGGGACAGAGCAGCCACGGGGAGCTGTTTTTT

clone size: -
V gene: TRBV11-2
D gene: TRBD1
J gene: TRBJ1-6
CDR3 protein: CASSSNRGTINSPLHF
CDR3 DNA: TGTGCCAGCAGCTCGAACAGGGGGACTATCAATTCACCCCTCCACTTT

clone size: -
V gene: TRBV12-3/TRBV12-4
D gene: -
J gene: TRBJ1-5
CDR3 protein: CASSLGANQPQHF
CDR3 DNA: TGTGCCAGCAGTTTAGGGGCTAATCAGCCCCAGCATTTT

clone size: -
V gene: TRBV5-6
D gene: TRBD1
J gene: TRBJ2-7
CDR3 protein: CASSLAGTGAYEQYF
CDR3 DNA: TGTGCCAGCAGCTTGGCCGGGACAGGGGCCTACGAGCAGTACTTC

clone size: -
V gene: TRBV2
D gene: -
J gene: TRBJ2-5
CDR3 protein: CASRESAQGGPIQETQYF
CDR3 DNA: TGTGCCAGCAGAGAATCGGCCCAGGGGGGTCCCATTCAAGAGACCCAGTACTTC

clone size: -
V gene: TRBV5-6
D gene: TRBD1
J gene: TRBJ2-3
CDR3 protein: CASSPPPGTGGTDTQYF
CDR3 DNA: TGTGCCAGCAGCCCGCCCCCAGGGACAGGTGGCACAGATACGCAGTATTTT

clone size: many
V gene: TRBV6-1
D gene: TRBD1
J gene: TRBJ2-7
CDR3 protein: CASNRQGVEEQYF
CDR3 DNA: TGTGCCAGCAACCGACAGGGGGTTGAAGAGCAGTACTTC

clone size: few
V gene: TRBV2
D gene: -
J gene: TRBJ2-1
CDR3 protein: CASSTPYPYNEQFF
CDR3 DNA: TGTGCCAGCAGCACTCCATACCCCTACAATGAGCAGTTCTTC

clone size: -
V gene: TRBV19
D gene: -
J gene: TRBJ1-2
CDR3 protein: CASSRSSAGIVTGYTF
CDR3 DNA: TGTGCCAGTAGTCGCTCCTCTGCAGGGATCGTGACTGGCTACACCTTC

clone size: -
V gene: TRBV20-1
D gene: -
J gene: TRBJ1-1
CDR3 protein: CSAYRASEAFF
CDR3 DNA: TGCAGTGCTTACAGGGCGTCCGAAGCTTTCTTT

clone size: -
V gene: TRBV19
D gene: -
J gene: TRBJ2-7
CDR3 protein: CASSMIPTTGPHEQYF
CDR3 DNA: TGTGCCAGTAGTATGATCCCCACTACTGGACCCCACGAGCAGTACTTC

clone size: -
V gene: TRBV18
D gene: -
J gene: TRBJ2-7
CDR3 protein: CASSPGGGGASHAYEQYF
CDR3 DNA: TGTGCCAGCTCACCAGGGGGAGGGGGCGCTTCCCATGCCTACGAGCAGTACTTC

clone size: -
V gene: TRBV15
D gene: TRBD1
J gene: TRBJ1-5
CDR3 protein: CATSRAGGTGGGQPQHF
CDR3 DNA: TGTGCCACCAGCAGAGCCGGCGGCACAGGGGGCGGCCAGCCCCAGCATTTT

clone size: many
V gene: TRBV12-3/TRBV12-4
D gene: -
J gene: TRBJ1-5
CDR3 protein: CASSYGRSSNQPQHF
CDR3 DNA: TGTGCCAGCAGTTACGGCAGGTCGAGCAATCAGCCCCAGCATTTT

clone size: many
V gene: TRBV27
D gene: TRBD2
J gene: TRBJ2-1
CDR3 protein: CASSRYGGVNEQFF
CDR3 DNA: TGTGCCAGCAGTCGTTACGGGGGGGTCAATGAGCAGTTCTTC

clone size: many
V gene: TRBV20-1
D gene: TRBD1
J gene: TRBJ1-5
CDR3 protein: CSARQQGNQPQHF
CDR3 DNA: TGCAGTGCTAGACAACAGGGGAATCAGCCCCAGCATTTT

clone size: once
V gene: TRBV5-1
D gene: -
J gene: TRBJ1-2
CDR3 protein: CASSLEGSDGYTF
CDR3 DNA: TGCGCCAGCAGCTTGGAAGGTTCTGATGGCTACACCTTC

clone size: many
V gene: TRBV18
D gene: TRBD2
J gene: TRBJ2-7
CDR3 protein: CASSPLLAGSSYEQYF
CDR3 DNA: TGTGCCAGCTCACCACTACTAGCGGGGAGCTCCTACGAGCAGTACTTC

clone size: -
V gene: TRBV20-1
D gene: TRBD2
J gene: TRBJ2-3
CDR3 protein: CSASTGLAGGLDTQYF
CDR3 DNA: TGCAGTGCTAGCACTGGACTAGCGGGGGGGCTTGATACGCAGTATTTT

clone size: -
V gene: TRBV6-5
D gene: -
J gene: TRBJ2-3
CDR3 protein: CASSRSGGGGPDTQYF
CDR3 DNA: TGTGCCAGCAGCAGGAGCGGAGGGGGGGGGCCAGATACGCAGTATTTT

clone size: -
V gene: TRBV19
D gene: TRBD1
J gene: TRBJ1-5
CDR3 protein: CASSMWTGSNQPQHF
CDR3 DNA: TGTGCCAGTAGTATGTGGACAGGGAGCAATCAGCCCCAGCATTTT

clone size: -
V gene: TRBV28
D gene: -
J gene: TRBJ2-1
CDR3 protein: CASSFLVGEQFF
CDR3 DNA: TGTGCCAGCAGTTTCCTAGTGGGTGAGCAGTTCTTC

clone size: many
V gene: TRBV6-5
D gene: -
J gene: TRBJ1-1
CDR3 protein: CASSYSTAMNTEAFF
CDR3 DNA: TGTGCCAGCAGTTACTCGACAGCTATGAACACTGAAGCTTTCTTT

clone size: many
V gene: TRBV27
D gene: -
J gene: TRBJ2-1
CDR3 protein: CASSLGWNEQFF
CDR3 DNA: TGTGCCAGCAGTTTAGGGTGGAATGAGCAGTTCTTC

clone size: few
V gene: TRBV27
D gene: TRBD1
J gene: TRBJ1-1
CDR3 protein: CASSRDRATRDTEAFF
CDR3 DNA: TGTGCCAGCAGCCGGGACAGGGCGACCCGTGACACTGAAGCTTTCTTT

clone size: many
V gene: TRBV6-5
D gene: -
J gene: TRBJ1-5
CDR3 protein: CASGGSNQPQHF
CDR3 DNA: TGTGCCAGCGGCGGTAGCAATCAGCCCCAGCATTTT

clone size: many
V gene: TRBV25-1
D gene: -
J gene: TRBJ2-5
CDR3 protein: CASTTIGKTQYF
CDR3 DNA: TGTGCCAGCACCACAATAGGGAAGACCCAGTACTTC

clone size: -
V gene: TRBV20-1
D gene: -
J gene: TRBJ2-7
CDR3 protein: CSASSSPFYEQYF
CDR3 DNA: TGCAGTGCCAGTAGCAGCCCCTTCTACGAGCAGTACTTC